The T cell receptor beta chain under discussion was sequenced for a study of Tregs in tolerant kidney transplant recipients. Generated by immunoSEQ multiplex PCR, the TCRdb table keeps only in-frame clones and is missing some. The sample shows 60,000 or so clones, 83% of them seen only once. The CDR3 is 19 amino acids. Germline V gene data show CDR1 as MGHRA and CDR2 as YSYEKL. After removal of 1 base from V and 5 bases from J, the junction contained 16 bases not matched to a gene. Worth noting for this clone: Its cognate antigen is unknown.

Study-wide results and limits: This study did not directly address biological reproducibility. Few patients were studied, so findings need validation in larger groups. Expanding Tregs on activated donor B cells appeared to best identify donor-specific TCRbeta clones.

CD4+CD25+CD127- Tregs, CD4+CD25- non-Tregs, CD4 and CD8 cells were sorted. The chain uses TRBV4-1 and TRBJ2-7; 11 nucleotides align to TRBD2. The sequence was obtained from a human donor in good health. The sequenced sample consisted of CD4+ T cells from blood. For the CDR3, the DNA is TGCGCCAGCAGCCAAGTCCGGCTAGCGGGAGGAGTGGGTAGCCACGAGCAGTACTTC. As protein: CASSQVRLAGGVGSHEQYF.